These 18 T cell receptor beta chains were all obtained from the same sample, sequenced in a study of T cells in women clearing cervical HPV infection. Data came from immunoSEQ multiplex PCR; TCRdb stores just in-frame clones and leaves some out. The sample has about 23,000 clones. Source material: blood buffy coat. These TCRs come from a woman between 18 and 70 years old with a cervical HPV16 infection that either progressed to CIN3+ or cleared (not recorded which).

A remark on this clone: The read comes to an end 3 residues before the CDR3 does, leaving the germline J gene to fill in the end. This chain uses TRBV5-1 with TRBJ1-4; D unresolved. From germline, CDR1 is SGHRS and CDR2 YFSETQ. This CDR3 is built from 14 residues. The V end lost 5 bases, the J end lost 0 bases, and 8 bases lay between the germline ends. CDR3 DNA, as far as it was read: TGCGCCAGCAGTATGGGCGCAACTAATGAAAAA. It specifies CASSMGATNEK. The full CDR3 is CASSMGATNEKLFF.

A remark on this clone: The read terminates 3 residues before the CDR3 end, so the remaining end is supplied by the germline J gene. V is TRBV5-1 and J is TRBJ2-5, with 10 bases fitting TRBD2. The ends lost 0 bases at V and 1 base at J; junction bases unmatched: 3. The germline gives CDR1 SGHRS, CDR2 YFSETQ. The CDR3 runs 16 residues. The CDR3 sequence: CASSLVPSGGQETQYF. CDR3 DNA (partial): TGCGCCAGCAGCTTGGTTCCTAGCGGGGGCCAAGAGACC.

A remark on this clone: From the germline J gene comes the end of the CDR3, since the read stops 3 residues before it. V gene TRBV19 combines with J gene TRBJ1-1, with D possibly TRBD1 on 6 matching bases. CDR3 size: 14 residues. Deletions cut 7 bases from V and 0 bases from J, with 12 bases between. CDR1 and CDR2 (germline): LNHDA, SQIVND (reference sequence). The CDR3 is CASNSEGVNTEAFF. Partial CDR3 DNA: TGTGCCAGTAACTCAGAGGGGGTGAACACTGAA.

CDR3 DNA (partial): TGTGCCAGCAGTTACGAGGACGAG. It specifies CASSYEDE. The CDR3 as a whole reads CASSYEDEQYF. The V gene is TRBV6-2 or TRBV6-3, the J gene TRBJ2-7, with no clear D. The read gets to within 3 residues of the CDR3 end, and the germline J gene fills in the rest. The CDR3 has 11 residues. CDR1 is MNHEY, CDR2 SVGEGT, per germline. Trimming left V 2 bases short and J 5 bases short, with 4 bases between.

Regarding this clone: The read falls 3 residues short of the CDR3 end, and the missing part is taken from the germline J gene. V is TRBV6-2 or TRBV6-3 and J is TRBJ1-5, with TRBD1 as a possible D gene (6 bases). V was pared by 6 bases and J by 9 bases, with 18 bases between. The CDR3 contains 14 residues. In germline, CDR1 is MNHEY, CDR2 SVGEGT. CDR3 in amino acids: CASSPTGRNRPQHF. The CDR3 DNA, read in part, is TGTGCCAGCAGCCCTACAGGGCGGAATAGGCCC.

For this clone: The read falls 3 residues short of the CDR3 end, and the missing part is taken from the germline J gene. The chain uses TRBV20-1 and TRBJ2-1; D is possibly TRBD1 (6 bases). V lost 5 bases, J lost 0 bases, and 14 bases lay in between. The CDR3 is 15 residues long. Germline V gene sequence: CDR1 DFQATT, CDR2 SNEGSKA (reference sequence). The CDR3 spells CSAPVWDNSYNEQFF. The part of the CDR3 DNA that was read is TGCAGTGCTCCCGTGTGGGACAACTCCTACAATGAG.

Of note for this clone: The read halts 3 residues ahead of the CDR3 end, with the missing end drawn from the germline J gene. The genes are TRBV13 and TRBJ2-7, with 11 bases that match TRBD2. CDR3 length: 15 amino acids. The germline V gene has CDR1 PRHDT and CDR2 FYEKMQ (reference sequence). Unmatched junction bases numbered 5, after V lost 4 bases and J lost 3 bases. CDR3 sequence reads: CASSSGLAGVYEQYF. The covered CDR3 bases are TGTGCCAGCAGCTCAGGACTAGCGGGTGTCTACGAG.

As for this clone: The sequenced fragment ends 3 residues before the CDR3 boundary, so the rest is inferred from the germline J gene. This chain joins TRBV30 and TRBJ2-3, with 7 bases that match TRBD1. The V gene end was trimmed by 4 bases and the J gene end by 4 bases; junction bases not matched to a gene: 5. This CDR3 comprises 13 residues. Germline CDR1 GTSNPN, CDR2 SVGIG (reference sequence). Incomplete CDR3 DNA: TGTGCCTGGATAAACAGGGGAGCAGATACG. Translated: CAWINRGADT. The full CDR3 sequence reads CAWINRGADTQYF.

A word on this clone: The read halts 3 residues ahead of the CDR3 end, with the missing end drawn from the germline J gene. The chain has TRBV19 and TRBJ2-5; D is unclear. Germline V gene data show CDR1 as LNHDA and CDR2 as SQIVND (reference sequence). V lost 5 bases and J lost 1, with 8 bases in between. The CDR3 extends over 13 amino acids. CDR3 bases read: TGTGCCAGTAGTTTTGTAGCCCAAGAGACC. Protein sequence: CASSFVAQET. The complete CDR3 reads CASSFVAQETQYF.

Concerning this clone: The read ends 3 residues early relative to the CDR3; the germline J gene fills the gap. The chain recombines TRBV6-1 with TRBJ1-5; D perhaps matches TRBD1 (5 bases). V was pared by 3 bases and J by 0 bases, with 12 bases between. This CDR3 has 16 residues. Germline CDR1 reads MNHNS; CDR2 reads SASEGT. The covered CDR3 bases are TGTGCCAGCAGTGAGTTGAGGGGTCGTAGCAATCAGCCC. Translated, it gives CASSELRGRSNQP. The entire CDR3 protein reads CASSELRGRSNQPQHF.

About this clone itself: The CDR3 end lies 3 residues beyond the end of the read and is filled in from the germline J gene. This rearrangement joins TRBV19 to TRBJ1-5; TRBD1 is a possible D gene (6 bases). The CDR3 is 17 amino acids. In germline, CDR1 is LNHDA, CDR2 SQIVND (reference sequence). Between the trimmed V and J ends, which lost 7 bases and 1 base, there was a span of 20 bases. The part of the CDR3 DNA that was read is TGTGCCAGTAAGGACAGAGGAGGACTCATGAGCAATCAGCCC. The encoded protein is CASKDRGGLMSNQP. The full CDR3 protein is CASKDRGGLMSNQPQHF. Filled out from reference TRBV19 and TRBJ1-5, the complete variable domain reads DGGITQSPKYLFRKEGQNVTLSCEQNLNHDAMYWYRQDPGQGLRLIYYSQIVNDFQKGDIAEGYSVSREKKESFPLTVTSAQKNPTAFYLCASKDRGGLMSNQPQHFGDGTRLSIL.

In the case of this clone: Coverage ceases 3 residues before the CDR3 finishes, and the germline J gene fills in the end. The rearrangement links TRBV2 to TRBJ2-3; a possible D gene is TRBD2 (5 bases). CDR1 and CDR2 (germline): SNHLY, FYNNEI. Deletions cut 6 bases from V and 0 bases from J, with 22 bases between. This CDR3 is 18 amino acids long. CDR3 DNA, as far as it was read: TGTGCCAGCAGAGCATACATCCTAGCAGACACTAGCACAGATACG. It translates to CASRAYILADTSTDT. The full-length CDR3 reads as CASRAYILADTSTDTQYF. Drawing the rest from reference TRBV2 and TRBJ2-3, the complete variable domain is EPEVTQTPSHQVTQMGQEVILRCVPISNHLYFYWYRQILGQKVEFLVSFYNNEISEKSEIFDDQFSVERPDGSNFTLKIRSTKLEDSAMYFCASRAYILADTSTDTQYFGPGTRLTVL.

On this clone: Read coverage stops 3 residues before the CDR3 terminus; the germline J gene supplies the remainder. V usage is TRBV6-2 or TRBV6-3 and J usage is TRBJ1-1; D call uncertain. The CDR3 totals 11 residues. Germline CDR1 reads MNHEY; CDR2 reads SVGEGT. The V gene lost 6 bases and the J gene lost 5 bases, with 7 bases spanning the gap. The CDR3 DNA, read in part, is TGTGCCAGCAGGGTCGGGACTGAA. Residues: CASRVGTE. The entire CDR3 protein reads CASRVGTEAFF.

As to this clone: Sequencing ends 3 residues short of the CDR3 end; the germline J gene provides the rest. This chain connects TRBV6-1 to TRBJ1-5; D perhaps matches TRBD1 (5 bases). CDR3 length: 15 amino acids. Germline V CDR1 and CDR2: MNHNS, SASEGT. With 2 bases removed from V and 7 bases from J, the gap between germline ends came to 15 bases. CDR3 amino acids: CASSEQTAGRQPQHF. CDR3 DNA, as far as it was read: TGTGCCAGCAGTGAACAGACGGCAGGGAGACAGCCC.

About this clone itself: The read ends 3 residues early relative to the CDR3; the germline J gene fills the gap. The chain combines TRBV19 with TRBJ1-2; D might be TRBD1 (6 bases). CDR3 length equals 14 residues. Germline CDR1 reads LNHDA; CDR2 reads SQIVND (reference sequence). V gave up 2 bases and J gave up 1 base, with 8 bases separating them. The DNA read from the CDR3 is TGTGCCAGTAGTATAACAGGGCATAACTATGGC. Translating it yields CASSITGHNYG. The whole CDR3 region reads CASSITGHNYGYTF.

The chain's CDR3 is CASSLAGAGVTGELFF. CDR3 bases read: TGCGCCAGCAGCTTGGCCGGGGCAGGGGTCACCGGGGAG. The genes are TRBV5-1 and TRBJ2-2; D possibly corresponds to TRBD1 (6 bases). Coverage ceases 3 residues before the CDR3 finishes, and the germline J gene fills in the end. Trimming took 0 bases from V and 4 from J, leaving 13 bases between them. Germline CDR1 and CDR2: SGHRS and YFSETQ. The CDR3 consists of 16 residues.

With respect to this clone: The read finishes 3 residues shy of the CDR3 end, and the germline J gene is used to complete it. The chain joins TRBV6-2 or TRBV6-3 to TRBJ2-1; 9 nucleotides line up with TRBD2. This CDR3 has 17 amino acids. CDR1 and CDR2 (germline): MNHEY, SVGEGT. CDR3 DNA, as far as it was read: TGTACCACCCTTAGTGGCGGGGGGGGGACCCTACACAATGAG. This translates into CTTLSGGGGTLHNE. The full CDR3 protein reads CTTLSGGGGTLHNEQFF.

In regard to this clone: The sequenced fragment ends 3 residues before the CDR3 boundary, so the rest is inferred from the germline J gene. The V and J genes are TRBV6-2 or TRBV6-3 and TRBJ2-3; TRBD2 is a possible D gene (6 bases). The germline V gene has CDR1 MNHEY and CDR2 SVGEGT. The CDR3 is 17 residues long. Trimming pared 8 bases from V and 0 bases from J, leaving 21 bases between. The CDR3 bases that were read are TGTGCCAGCGGGGCAGGGACTTTAACTTCTAGCACAGATACG. As protein: CASGAGTLTSSTDT. The complete CDR3 reads CASGAGTLTSSTDTQYF.